The 17 T cell receptor beta chains below were found in one sample sequenced in a study of blood T cell repertoires in COVID-19. Assay used: immunoSEQ multiplex PCR; TCRdb lists only in-frame clones, some missing. Of about 350,000 clones in the sample, roughly nine tenths were seen once. The material sequenced was PBMCs or T cells enriched from blood (not recorded which). These receptors all come from a woman in her thirties who had recovered from COVID-19.

The chain links TRBV15 to TRBJ1-1; TRBD1 agrees at 10 bases. Germline CDR1 and CDR2: LNHNV and YYDKDF (reference sequence). With 5 bases clipped from V and 1 base from J, the junction kept 16 bases outside the gene matches. This CDR3 is 19 amino acids long. The CDR3 DNA reads as TGTGCCACCAGCCCCCGGACAGGGGGTATCTGGGCAAAGAACACTGAAGCTTTCTTT. It specifies CATSPRTGGIWAKNTEAFF.

The genes are TRBV3-1 (or the pseudogene TRBV3-2) and TRBJ2-3; possible D gene TRBD1, 5 bases. The CDR3 contains 14 residues. Trimming cost V 8 bases and J 1 base, with 13 bases left between them. Looked up from germline, CDR1 is LGHDT and CDR2 is YNNKEL (reference sequence). The CDR3 DNA follows: TGTGCCAGCGCCTACCTAGGGGGCACAGATACGCAGTATTTT. Amino acids: CASAYLGGTDTQYF.

The V call is TRBV27, the J call TRBJ1-6; maybe TRBD1 (6 bases). The V gene lost 6 bases and the J gene lost 9 bases, with 15 bases spanning the gap. CDR1 and CDR2 (germline): MNHEY, SMNVEV (reference sequence). The CDR3 has 14 residues. The CDR3 DNA sequence: TGTGCCAGCAGCCTGGGGGGGCAGAGTTCACCCCTCCACTTT. Translating gives CASSLGGQSSPLHF.

CDR3 bases: TGTGCCACCCTGTCAGGGTACTACGAGCAGTACTTC. Translated: CATLSGYYEQYF. This chain links TRBV6-5 with TRBJ2-7, with D possibly being TRBD1 (5 bases). Germline V gives CDR1 MNHEY, CDR2 SVGAGI. Trimming removed 10 bases from V and 3 bases from J, with 13 bases in between. This CDR3 has 12 residues.

The rearrangement joins TRBV5-1 to TRBJ2-1; D is perhaps TRBD2 (7 bases). The CDR3 has 16 amino acids. CDR1 is SGHRS, CDR2 YFSETQ, per germline. V was clipped by 3 bases and J by 10 bases, with 23 bases between them. The CDR3 sequence: CASSSDPRGAPREQFF. DNA for the CDR3: TGCGCCAGCAGCTCTGATCCCCGGGGGGCCCCCAGGGAGCAGTTCTTC.

The V and J genes are TRBV28 and TRBJ2-6, with D possibly TRBD2 on 5 matching bases. This CDR3 has 21 residues. The germline CDR1 and CDR2 sequences are MDHEN and SYDVKM. With 4 bases removed from V and 4 bases from J, the gap between germline ends came to 29 bases. The CDR3 here is CASSSRAGQPGLSKGANVLTF. Written as DNA, the CDR3 is TGTGCCAGCAGTTCCCGTGCCGGGCAGCCGGGATTAAGTAAGGGGGCCAACGTCCTGACTTTC.

The chain uses TRBV19 and TRBJ1-5, with D perhaps TRBD1 (6 bases). CDR1 is LNHDA, CDR2 SQIVND, per germline (reference sequence). The germline V and J ends were trimmed by 6 bases and 2 bases, with 11 bases remaining between them. The CDR3 runs 14 residues. CDR3 DNA sequence: TGTGCCAGTAGAAACAGGGAAGGCAATCAGCCCCAGCATTTT. It yields the protein CASRNREGNQPQHF.

The V gene is TRBV7-8, the J gene TRBJ2-2, with 7 bases matching TRBD1. Germline-derived CDR1 and CDR2 are SGHVS and FQNEAQ. J was trimmed by 4 bases and V by 5 bases; bases with no gene match: 10. The CDR3 is made up of 16 amino acids. CDR3 DNA: TGTGCCAGCAGCCGGGACCTGGGACAGAGCACCGGGGAGCTGTTTTTT. Encoded protein: CASSRDLGQSTGELFF. The full variable domain, with the rest looked up from reference TRBV7-8 and TRBJ2-2, is GAGVSQSPRYKVAKRGQDVALRCDPISGHVSLFWYQQALGQGPEFLTYFQNEAQLDKSGLPSDRFFAERPEGSVSTLKIQRTQQEDSAVYLCASSRDLGQSTGELFFGEGSRLTVL.

The CDR3, as DNA: TGTGCCAGCAGTTTACCCCAAGGCGGGGTCTCGGGCACCTTC. Its protein is CASSLPQGGVSGTF. J is TRBJ1-2 and V is TRBV28; no definite D call. The ends were cut back, 2 bases at V and 13 bases at J, with 20 bases in the middle. Germline CDR1 reads MDHEN; CDR2 reads SYDVKM. The CDR3 has 14 residues.

The chain combines TRBV19 with TRBJ2-2; 12 bases map to TRBD2. Trimming at V came to 5 bases and at J to 3 bases, leaving 4 bases not matched to a gene. The CDR3 contains 16 residues. Germline CDR1 is LNHDA and CDR2 is SQIVND (reference sequence). The CDR3 DNA reads TGTGCCAGTAGTCCAGGACTAGCGGGGCACACCGGGGAGCTGTTTTTT. Encoded protein: CASSPGLAGHTGELFF.

The chain combines TRBV2 with TRBJ1-2; the match to TRBD1 covers 7 bases. Unmatched junction bases numbered 12, after V lost 7 bases and J lost 10 bases. From germline, CDR1 is SNHLY and CDR2 FYNNEI. CDR3 length: 13 amino acids. The CDR3 bases are TGTGCCAGCACACCTACACAACAGGGGCCCTACACCTTC. Translating gives CASTPTQQGPYTF.

This clone showed up just once. V is TRBV6-4 and J is TRBJ1-1; 9 nucleotides match TRBD1. The CDR3 has 14 residues. Germline CDR1 is MRHNA and CDR2 is SNTAGT. V dropped 5 bases and J dropped 7; count of bases not matched to a gene: 8. The DNA for the CDR3 is TGTGCCAGCAGTTCGTGGACAGGGGCTCATGAAGCTTTCTTT. Its translation: CASSSWTGAHEAFF.

V and J are TRBV7-8 and TRBJ1-1; D unresolved. Trimming took off 5 bases at V and 2 bases at J, with 9 bases between the two ends. The CDR3 spans 13 residues. Germline V CDR1 and CDR2: SGHVS, FQNEAQ. The CDR3 protein is CASSLRGNTEAFF. The CDR3 bases are TGTGCCAGCAGCCTAAGAGGCAACACTGAAGCTTTCTTT.

Regarding this clone: Distinct nucleotide sequences in the sample also encode this CDR3. V and J are TRBV18 and TRBJ2-3, with no clear D. The V end was cut by 2 bases, the J end by 6 bases, with 6 bases between. The germline V gene has CDR1 KGHSH and CDR2 LQKENI. The CDR3 is 12 amino acids. The CDR3 spells CASSPRVDTQYF. In nucleotides, the CDR3 is TGTGCCAGCTCACCAAGAGTTGATACGCAGTATTTT.

This rearrangement joins TRBV6-1 to TRBJ2-7; 10 bases line up with TRBD2. This CDR3 region has 15 residues. The junction had 8 bases not matched to a gene; V was cut back by 2 bases and J by 7 bases. Germline V lookup: CDR1 MNHNS, CDR2 SASEGT. CDR3 DNA: TGTGCCAGCAGTGAAATCGGACTAGCGGTGAGGGAGCAGTACTTC. Translation: CASSEIGLAVREQYF.

The rearrangement links TRBV25-1 to TRBJ2-3; a possible D gene is TRBD1 (5 bases). V was shortened by 4 bases and J by 4 bases, with 9 bases between the two germline ends. This CDR3 has 13 residues. Germline V gene data show CDR1 as MGHDK and CDR2 as SYGVNS. The CDR3 DNA follows: TGTGCCAGCAGTGTAAAGGGGCCAGATACGCAGTATTTT. Translated: CASSVKGPDTQYF.

CDR3 coding DNA: TGTGCCATCAGTGACAGTTATAGCAATCAGCCCCAGCATTTT. Translated: CAISDSYSNQPQHF. This rearrangement joins TRBV10-3 to TRBJ1-5; D is undetermined. The germline gives CDR1 ENHRY, CDR2 SYGVKD. The germline V and J ends were trimmed by 3 bases and 0 bases, with 6 bases remaining between them. CDR3 length: 14 amino acids.